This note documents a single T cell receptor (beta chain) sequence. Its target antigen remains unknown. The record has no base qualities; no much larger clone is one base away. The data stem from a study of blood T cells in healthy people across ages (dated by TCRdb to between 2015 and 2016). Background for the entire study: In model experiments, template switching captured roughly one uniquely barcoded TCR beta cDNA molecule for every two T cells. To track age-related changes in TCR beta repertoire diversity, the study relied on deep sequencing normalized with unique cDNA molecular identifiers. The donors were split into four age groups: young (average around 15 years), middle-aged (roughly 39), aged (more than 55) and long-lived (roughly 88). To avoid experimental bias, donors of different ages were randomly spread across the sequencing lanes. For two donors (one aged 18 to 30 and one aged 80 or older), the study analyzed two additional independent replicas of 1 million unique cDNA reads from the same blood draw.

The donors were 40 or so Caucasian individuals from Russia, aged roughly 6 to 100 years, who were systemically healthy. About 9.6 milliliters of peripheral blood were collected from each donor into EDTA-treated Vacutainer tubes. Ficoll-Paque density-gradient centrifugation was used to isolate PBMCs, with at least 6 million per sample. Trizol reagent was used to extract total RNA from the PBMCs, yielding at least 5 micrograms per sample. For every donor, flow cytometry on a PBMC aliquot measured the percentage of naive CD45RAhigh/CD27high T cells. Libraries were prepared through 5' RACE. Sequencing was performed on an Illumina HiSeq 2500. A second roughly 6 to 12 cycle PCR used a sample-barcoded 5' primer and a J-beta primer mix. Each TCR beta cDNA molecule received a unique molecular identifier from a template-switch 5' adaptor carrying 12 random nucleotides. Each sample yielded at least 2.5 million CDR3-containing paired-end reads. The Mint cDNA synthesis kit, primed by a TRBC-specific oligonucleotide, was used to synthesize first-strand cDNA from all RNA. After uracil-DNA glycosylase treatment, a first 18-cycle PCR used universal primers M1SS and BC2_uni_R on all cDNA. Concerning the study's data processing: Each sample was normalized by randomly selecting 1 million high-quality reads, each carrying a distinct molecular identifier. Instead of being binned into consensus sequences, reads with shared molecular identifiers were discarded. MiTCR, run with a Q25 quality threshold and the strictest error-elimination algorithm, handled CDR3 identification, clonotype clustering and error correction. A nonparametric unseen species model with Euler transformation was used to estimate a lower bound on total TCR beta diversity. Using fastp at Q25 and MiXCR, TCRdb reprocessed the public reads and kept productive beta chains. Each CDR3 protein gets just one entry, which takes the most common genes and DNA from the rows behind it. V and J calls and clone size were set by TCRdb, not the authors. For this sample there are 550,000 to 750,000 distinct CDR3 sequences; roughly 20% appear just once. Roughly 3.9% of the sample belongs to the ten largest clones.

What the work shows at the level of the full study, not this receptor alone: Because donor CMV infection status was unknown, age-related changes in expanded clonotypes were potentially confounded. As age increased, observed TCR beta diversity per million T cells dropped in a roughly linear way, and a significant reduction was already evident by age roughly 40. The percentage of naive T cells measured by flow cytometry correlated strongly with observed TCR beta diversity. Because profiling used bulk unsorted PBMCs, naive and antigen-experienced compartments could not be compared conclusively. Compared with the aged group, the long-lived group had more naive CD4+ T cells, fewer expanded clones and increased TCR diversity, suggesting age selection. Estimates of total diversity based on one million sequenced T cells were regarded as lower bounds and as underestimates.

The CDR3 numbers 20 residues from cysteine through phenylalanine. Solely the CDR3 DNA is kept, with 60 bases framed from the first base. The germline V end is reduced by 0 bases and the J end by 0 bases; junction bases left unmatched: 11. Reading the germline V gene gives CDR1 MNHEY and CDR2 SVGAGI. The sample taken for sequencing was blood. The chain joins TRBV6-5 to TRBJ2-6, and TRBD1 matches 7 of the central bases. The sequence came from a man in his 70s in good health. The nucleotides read TGTGCCAGCAGTTACTCGATAATCGGGGACAGAAGCTCTGGGGCCAACGTCCTGACTTTC. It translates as CASSYSIIGDRSSGANVLTF.